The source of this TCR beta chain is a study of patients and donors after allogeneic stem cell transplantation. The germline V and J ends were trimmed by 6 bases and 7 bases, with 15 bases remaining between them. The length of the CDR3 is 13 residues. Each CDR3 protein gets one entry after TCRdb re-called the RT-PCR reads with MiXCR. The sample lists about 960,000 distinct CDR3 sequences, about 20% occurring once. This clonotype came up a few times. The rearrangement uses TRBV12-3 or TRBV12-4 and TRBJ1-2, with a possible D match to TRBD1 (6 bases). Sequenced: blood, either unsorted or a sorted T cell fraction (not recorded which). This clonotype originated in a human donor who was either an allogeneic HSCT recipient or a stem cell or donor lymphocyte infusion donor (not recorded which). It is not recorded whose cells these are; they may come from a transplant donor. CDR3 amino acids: CASSTGRGAGYTF. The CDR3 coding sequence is TGTGCCAGCAGCACCGGACGGGGGGCTGGCTACACCTTC.